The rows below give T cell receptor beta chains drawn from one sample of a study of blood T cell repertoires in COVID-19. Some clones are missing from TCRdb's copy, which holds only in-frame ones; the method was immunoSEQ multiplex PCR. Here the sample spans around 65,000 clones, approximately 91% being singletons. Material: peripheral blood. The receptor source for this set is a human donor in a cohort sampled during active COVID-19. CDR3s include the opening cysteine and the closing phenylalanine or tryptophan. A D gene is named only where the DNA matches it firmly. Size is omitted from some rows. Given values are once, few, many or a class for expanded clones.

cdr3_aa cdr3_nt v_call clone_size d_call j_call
CASSQDRELAGNYEQYF TGCGCCAGCAGCCAAGATAGGGAACTAGCGGGAAACTACGAGCAGTACTTC TRBV4-3 NA TRBD2 TRBJ2-7
CASSLGGLETQYF TGTGCCAGCAGCTTAGGGGGGCTAGAGACCCAGTACTTC TRBV7-2 once NA TRBJ2-5
CASSRKMRQETQYF TGTGCCAGCAGCAGGAAGATGCGGCAAGAGACCCAGTACTTC TRBV7-2 NA NA TRBJ2-5
CASSGRRENQPQHF TGTGCCAGCTCGGGAAGGCGGGAAAATCAGCCCCAGCATTTT TRBV6-6 NA NA TRBJ1-5
CASSPGQGAYEQYF TGTGCCAGCAGTCCGGGACAGGGGGCCTACGAGCAGTACTTC TRBV27 NA TRBD1 TRBJ2-7
CASRPTRDTAYEQYF TGTGCCAGCAGACCTACTCGGGACACCGCCTACGAGCAGTACTTC TRBV6-5 NA NA TRBJ2-7
CASSLARVNEKLFF TGTGCCAGCAGTTTGGCCAGGGTGAATGAAAAACTGTTTTTT TRBV28 NA NA TRBJ1-4
CASSQPLAGGLGDTQYF TGTGCCAGCAGCCAACCCCTAGCGGGAGGTCTCGGAGATACGCAGTATTTT TRBV3-1/TRBV3-2 NA TRBD2 TRBJ2-3
CASSPEGYNQPQHF TGTGCCAGCAGCCCGGAGGGGTACAATCAGCCCCAGCATTTT TRBV7-9 few NA TRBJ1-5
CASSSLGGEETQYF TGCGCCAGCAGCTCCTTGGGGGGGGAAGAGACCCAGTACTTC TRBV5-1 NA TRBD2 TRBJ2-5
CASSAGTPPFTDTQYF TGTGCCAGCAGCGCCGGGACTCCCCCTTTCACAGATACGCAGTATTTT TRBV7-8 NA NA TRBJ2-3
CASSGTQGNTEAFF TGCGCCAGCAGCGGGACACAGGGAAACACTGAAGCTTTCTTT TRBV5-1 NA NA TRBJ1-1
CASSAQGAQVQFF TGTGCCAGCAGCGCGCAAGGGGCGCAGGTTCAGTTCTTC TRBV7-3 NA NA TRBJ2-1
CASSPQRTGGYGSSGANVLTF TGTGCCAGCTCACCACAAAGGACAGGTGGGTATGGTAGCTCTGGGGCCAACGTCCTGACTTTC TRBV18 NA TRBD1 TRBJ2-6
CASSPGNSYEQYF TGCGCCAGCAGTCCGGGGAACTCCTACGAGCAGTACTTC TRBV4-3 NA NA TRBJ2-7
CAIREAGSSGNTIYF TGTGCCATCAGGGAAGCCGGGAGCTCTGGAAACACCATATATTTT TRBV10-3 NA NA TRBJ1-3
CASSLIRKGGDGESKNRRTGELFF TGTGCCAGCAGCTTAATTCGTAAGGGGGGGGACGGTGAGTCGAAAAACCGGAGAACCGGGGAGCTGTTTTTT TRBV7-3 NA NA TRBJ2-2
CASSSWDTLNNQPQHF TGTGCCAGCTCATCATGGGACACCCTTAACAATCAGCCCCAGCATTTT TRBV18 NA NA TRBJ1-5
CASSLSTGSGNTIYF TGCGCCAGCAGCCTATCGACAGGGTCTGGAAACACCATATATTTT TRBV5-1 NA TRBD1 TRBJ1-3
CASSGEMALADTQYF TGTGCCAGCAGCGGGGAGATGGCGTTGGCCGATACGCAGTATTTT TRBV9 NA NA TRBJ2-3
CASSLGTPSWYGYTF TGTGCCAGCAGTTTAGGGACACCCTCTTGGTATGGCTACACCTTC TRBV28 few NA TRBJ1-2
CSVSTSGREGTGELFF TGCAGCGTTTCAACTAGCGGGAGGGAGGGGACCGGGGAGCTGTTTTTT TRBV29-1 NA TRBD2 TRBJ2-2
CASSNYRDVRETQYF TGTGCCAGTAGTAACTACAGGGATGTCCGGGAGACCCAGTACTTC TRBV19 once NA TRBJ2-5
CASSRAGAQFF TGTGCCAGCAGTCGAGCGGGAGCGCAGTTCTTC TRBV12-3/TRBV12-4 NA TRBD2 TRBJ2-1
CASSARTGSTDTQYF TGTGCCAGCAGCGCCCGGACAGGTAGCACAGATACGCAGTATTTT TRBV11-3 few TRBD1 TRBJ2-3
CASTPLRAGYNEQFF TGTGCCAGTACCCCCTTAAGGGCGGGTTACAATGAGCAGTTCTTC TRBV19 NA NA TRBJ2-1
CASSSHTGGQSPLHF TGTGCCAGCAGCTCGCATACAGGGGGCCAATCACCCCTCCACTTT TRBV11-2 medium-sized TRBD1 TRBJ1-6
CASSSVNSPLHF TGTGCCAGCAGCTCGGTTAATTCACCCCTCCACTTT TRBV7-2 NA NA TRBJ1-6
CAIRPTGRDSNQPQHF TGTGCCATCAGGCCGACAGGGAGAGATAGCAATCAGCCCCAGCATTTT TRBV10-3 NA TRBD1 TRBJ1-5
CASSQEGEGRYEQYF TGCGCCAGCAGCCAAGAGGGGGAGGGACGTTACGAGCAGTACTTC TRBV4-1 NA TRBD2 TRBJ2-7
CASSQGLNQETQYF TGTGCCAGCAGCCAGGGACTAAACCAAGAGACCCAGTACTTC TRBV14 NA TRBD2 TRBJ2-5
CAIRAGVGDEQFF TGTGCCATCAGGGCGGGAGTAGGCGATGAGCAGTTCTTC TRBV10-3 NA TRBD2 TRBJ2-1
CASSSWTGQGTEAFF TGTGCCAGCAGCTCCTGGACAGGGCAGGGCACTGAAGCTTTCTTT TRBV7-9 NA TRBD1 TRBJ1-1